Sequencing of this TCR beta chain was carried out in a study of blood T cell repertoires in COVID-19. The wider study: Researchers got acute and convalescent COVID-19 samples from the United States, Italy and Spain. PBMCs, B-cell-depleted T cells, or T cells provided the cDNA or gDNA that made up the material.

This clone was detected only once. Trimming cost V 5 bases and J 5 bases; bases outside gene matches: 9. The CDR3 runs 14 residues. Germline CDR1 reads SQVTM; CDR2 reads ANQGSEA. Original methodology: How many nucleated cells were present was estimated from reference gene primer amplification. Some clones are missing from TCRdb's copy, which holds only in-frame ones; the method was immunoSEQ multiplex PCR. D and trimming come from the DNA, and the V and J calls and clone size come from that table. This table has under 300,000 clones, about 90% appearing once. The sequencing input was peripheral blood. The source is a woman between 40 and 55 years old with acute or convalescent COVID-19. The genes are TRBV29-1 and TRBJ2-3; TRBD2 matches at 8 bases. CDR3 DNA sequence: TGCAGCGTTATTCCGGGACTAGGGAAAGATACGCAGTATTTT. Translation: CSVIPGLGKDTQYF.